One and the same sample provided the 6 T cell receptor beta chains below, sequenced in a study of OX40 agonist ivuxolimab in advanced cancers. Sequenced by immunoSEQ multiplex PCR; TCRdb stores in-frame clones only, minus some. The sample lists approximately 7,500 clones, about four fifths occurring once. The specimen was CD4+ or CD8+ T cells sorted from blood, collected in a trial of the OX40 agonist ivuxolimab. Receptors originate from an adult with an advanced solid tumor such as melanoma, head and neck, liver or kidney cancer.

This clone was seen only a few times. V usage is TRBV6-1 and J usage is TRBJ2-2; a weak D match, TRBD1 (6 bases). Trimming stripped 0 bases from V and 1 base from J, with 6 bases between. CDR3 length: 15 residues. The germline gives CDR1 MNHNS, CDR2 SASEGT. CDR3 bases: TGTGCCAGCAGTGAAGCGGGACAGAACACCGGGGAGCTGTTTTTT. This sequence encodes CASSEAGQNTGELFF.

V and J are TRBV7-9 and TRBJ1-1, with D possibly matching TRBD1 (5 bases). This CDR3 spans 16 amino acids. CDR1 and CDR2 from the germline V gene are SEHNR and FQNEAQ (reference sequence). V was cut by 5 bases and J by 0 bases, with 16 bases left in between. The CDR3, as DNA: TGTGCCAGCAGCGTAGGGCCGGGGCCCGTGAACACTGAAGCTTTCTTT. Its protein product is CASSVGPGPVNTEAFF.

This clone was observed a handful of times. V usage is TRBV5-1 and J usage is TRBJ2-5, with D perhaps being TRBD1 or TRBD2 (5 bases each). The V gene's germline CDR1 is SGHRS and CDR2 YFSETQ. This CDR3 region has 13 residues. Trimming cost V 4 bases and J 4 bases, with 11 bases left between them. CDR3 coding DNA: TGCGCCAGCAGCCCGCCGGGGCGAGAGACCCAGTACTTC. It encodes CASSPPGRETQYF.

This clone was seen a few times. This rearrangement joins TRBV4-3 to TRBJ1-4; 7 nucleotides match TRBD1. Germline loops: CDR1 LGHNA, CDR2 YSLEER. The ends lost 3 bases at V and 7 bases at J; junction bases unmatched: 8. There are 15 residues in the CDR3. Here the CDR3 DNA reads TGCGCCAGCAGCCAGGGAACAGGGGCCGGTGAAAAACTGTTTTTT. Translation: CASSQGTGAGEKLFF.

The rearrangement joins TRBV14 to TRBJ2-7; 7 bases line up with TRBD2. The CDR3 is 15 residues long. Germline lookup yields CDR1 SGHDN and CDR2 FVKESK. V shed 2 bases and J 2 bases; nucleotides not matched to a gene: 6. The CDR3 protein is CASSQTGGGTYEQYF. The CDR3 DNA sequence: TGTGCCAGCAGCCAAACGGGGGGTGGGACCTACGAGCAGTACTTC.

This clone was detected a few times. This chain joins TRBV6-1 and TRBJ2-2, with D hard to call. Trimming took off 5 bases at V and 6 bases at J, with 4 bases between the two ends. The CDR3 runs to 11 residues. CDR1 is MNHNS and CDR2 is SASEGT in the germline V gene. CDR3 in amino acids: CASSFPGELFF. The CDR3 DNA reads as TGTGCCAGCAGTTTTCCCGGGGAGCTGTTTTTT.